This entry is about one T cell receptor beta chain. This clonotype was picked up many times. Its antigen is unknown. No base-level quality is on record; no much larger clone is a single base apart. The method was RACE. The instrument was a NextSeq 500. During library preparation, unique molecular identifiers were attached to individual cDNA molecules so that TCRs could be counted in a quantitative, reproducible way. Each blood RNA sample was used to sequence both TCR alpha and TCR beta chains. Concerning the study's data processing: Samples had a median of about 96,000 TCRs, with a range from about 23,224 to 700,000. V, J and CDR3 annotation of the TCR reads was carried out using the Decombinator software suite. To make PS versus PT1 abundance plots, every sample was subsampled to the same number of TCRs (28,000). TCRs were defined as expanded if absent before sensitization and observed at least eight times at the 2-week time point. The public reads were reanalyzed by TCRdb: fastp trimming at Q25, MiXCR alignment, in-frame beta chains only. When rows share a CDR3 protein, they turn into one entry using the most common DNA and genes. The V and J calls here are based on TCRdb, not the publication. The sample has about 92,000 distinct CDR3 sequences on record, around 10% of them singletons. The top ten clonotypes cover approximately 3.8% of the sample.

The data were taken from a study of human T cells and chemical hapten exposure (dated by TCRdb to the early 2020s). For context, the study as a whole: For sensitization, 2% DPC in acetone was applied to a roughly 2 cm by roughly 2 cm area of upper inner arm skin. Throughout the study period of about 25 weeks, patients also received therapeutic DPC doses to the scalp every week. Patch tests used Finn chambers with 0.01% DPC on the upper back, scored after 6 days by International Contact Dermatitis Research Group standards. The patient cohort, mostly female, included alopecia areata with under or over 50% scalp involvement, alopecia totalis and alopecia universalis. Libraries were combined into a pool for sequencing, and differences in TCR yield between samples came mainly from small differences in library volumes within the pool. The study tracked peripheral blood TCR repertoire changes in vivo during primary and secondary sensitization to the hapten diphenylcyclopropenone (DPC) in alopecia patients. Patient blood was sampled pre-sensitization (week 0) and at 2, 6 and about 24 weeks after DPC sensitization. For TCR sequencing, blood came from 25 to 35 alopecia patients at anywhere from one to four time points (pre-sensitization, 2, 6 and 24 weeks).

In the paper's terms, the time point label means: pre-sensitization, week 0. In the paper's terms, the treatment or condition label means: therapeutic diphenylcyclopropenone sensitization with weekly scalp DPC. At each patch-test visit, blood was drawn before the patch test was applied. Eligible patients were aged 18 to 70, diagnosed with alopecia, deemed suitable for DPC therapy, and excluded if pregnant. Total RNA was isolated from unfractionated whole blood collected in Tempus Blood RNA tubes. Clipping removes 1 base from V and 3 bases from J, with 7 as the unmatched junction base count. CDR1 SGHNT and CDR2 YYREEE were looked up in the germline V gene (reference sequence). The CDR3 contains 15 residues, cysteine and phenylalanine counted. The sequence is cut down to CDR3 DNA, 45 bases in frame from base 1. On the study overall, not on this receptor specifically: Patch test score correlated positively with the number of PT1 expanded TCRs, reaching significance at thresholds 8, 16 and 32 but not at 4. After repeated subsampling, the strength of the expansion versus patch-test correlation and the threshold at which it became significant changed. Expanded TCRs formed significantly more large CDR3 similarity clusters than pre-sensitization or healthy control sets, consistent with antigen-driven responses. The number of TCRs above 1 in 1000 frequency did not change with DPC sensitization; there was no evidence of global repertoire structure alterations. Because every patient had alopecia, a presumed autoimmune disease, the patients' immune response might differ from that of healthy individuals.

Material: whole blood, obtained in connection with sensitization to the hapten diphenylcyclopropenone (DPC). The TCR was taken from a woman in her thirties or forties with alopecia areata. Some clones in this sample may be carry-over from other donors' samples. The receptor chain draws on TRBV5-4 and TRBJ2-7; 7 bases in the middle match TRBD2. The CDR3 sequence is CASSLSQRGSYEQYF. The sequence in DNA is TGTGCCAGCAGCTTGTCCCAGCGGGGAAGCTACGAGCAGTACTTC.